The entry that follows covers one T cell receptor (beta chain) sequence. What it recognizes is unknown. Between the trimmed V and J ends, which lost 7 bases and 2 bases, there was a span of 18 bases. From germline, CDR1 is GTSNPN and CDR2 SVGIG (reference sequence). The CDR3 has 15 amino acids. The entry originates in a study of a mutant IDH1 vaccine in newly diagnosed glioma. Study context: Patients had received radiotherapy, temozolomide, or both previously, most receiving both.

Time point noted: week 5, during vaccination. Vaccine doses each comprised 300 ug of mutant IDH1 20-mer peptide, with topical imiquimod. The table came from immunoSEQ multiplex PCR; TCRdb's copy has only in-frame clones and leaves some out. In the table there are roughly 50,000 clones, approximately 80% of which are singletons. Material: PBMCs, obtained from a glioma patient whose treatment included an IDH1 peptide vaccine. This chain connects TRBV30 to TRBJ2-1, with a weak D call TRBD1 (5 bases). This receptor was taken from a woman aged 18-30 years with glioma. Some clones in this sample may be carry-over from other donors' samples. CDR3 sequence (DNA): TGTGCCTCTTCCCCCTCAGGGTTCCCCTACAATGAGCAGTTCTTC. This sequence encodes CASSPSGFPYNEQFF.